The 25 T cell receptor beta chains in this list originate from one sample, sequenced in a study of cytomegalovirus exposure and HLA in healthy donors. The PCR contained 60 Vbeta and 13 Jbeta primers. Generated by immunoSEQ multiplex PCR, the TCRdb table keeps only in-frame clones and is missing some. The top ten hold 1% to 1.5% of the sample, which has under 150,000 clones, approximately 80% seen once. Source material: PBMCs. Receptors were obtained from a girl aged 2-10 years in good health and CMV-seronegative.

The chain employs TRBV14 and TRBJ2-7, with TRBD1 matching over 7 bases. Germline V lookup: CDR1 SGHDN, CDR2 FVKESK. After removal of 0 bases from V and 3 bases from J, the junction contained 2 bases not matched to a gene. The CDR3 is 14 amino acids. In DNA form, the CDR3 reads TGTGCCAGCAGCCAAGAGGCAGGGGGCTACGAGCAGTACTTC. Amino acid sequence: CASSQEAGGYEQYF. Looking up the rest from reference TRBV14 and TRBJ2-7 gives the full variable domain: EAGVTQFPSHSVIEKGQTVTLRCDPISGHDNLYWYRRVMGKEIKFLLHFVKESKQDESGMPNNRFLAERTGGTYSTLKVQPAELEDSGVYFCASSQEAGGYEQYFGPGTRLTVT.

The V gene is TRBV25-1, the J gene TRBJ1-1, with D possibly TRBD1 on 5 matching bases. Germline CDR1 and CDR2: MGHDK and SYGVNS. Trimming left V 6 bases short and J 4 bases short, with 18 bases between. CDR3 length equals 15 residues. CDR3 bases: TGTGCCAGCAGAGCCCCCGGTGGGGGGGGCACTGAAGCTTTCTTT. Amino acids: CASRAPGGGGTEAFF.

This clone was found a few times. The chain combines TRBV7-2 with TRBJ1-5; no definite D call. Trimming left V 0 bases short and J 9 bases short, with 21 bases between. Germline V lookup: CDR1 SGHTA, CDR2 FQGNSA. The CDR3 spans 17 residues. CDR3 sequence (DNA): TGTGCCAGCAGCTTAGCGATGGGTTTGGCAACAGCCGGGCCCCAGCATTTT. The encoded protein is CASSLAMGLATAGPQHF. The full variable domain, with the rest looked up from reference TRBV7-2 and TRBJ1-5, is GAGVSQSPSNKVTEKGKDVELRCDPISGHTALYWYRQSLGQGLEFLIYFQGNSAPDKSGLPSDRFSAERTGGSVSTLTIQRTQQEDSAVYLCASSLAMGLATAGPQHFGDGTRLSIL.

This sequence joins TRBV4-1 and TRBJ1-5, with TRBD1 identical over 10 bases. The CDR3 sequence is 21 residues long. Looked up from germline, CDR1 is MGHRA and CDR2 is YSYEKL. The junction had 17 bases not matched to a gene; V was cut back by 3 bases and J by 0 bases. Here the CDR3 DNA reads TGCGCCAGCAGCCACCCGGGACAGGGGATTGGAGAGGTTGATAGCAATCAGCCCCAGCATTTT. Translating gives CASSHPGQGIGEVDSNQPQHF.

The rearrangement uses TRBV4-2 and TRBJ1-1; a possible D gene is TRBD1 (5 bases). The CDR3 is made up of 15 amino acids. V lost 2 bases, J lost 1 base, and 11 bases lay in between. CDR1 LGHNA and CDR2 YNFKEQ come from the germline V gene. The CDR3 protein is CASSQLATENTEAFF. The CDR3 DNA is TGTGCCAGCAGCCAACTCGCGACAGAGAACACTGAAGCTTTCTTT.

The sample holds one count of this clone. In DNA, the CDR3 is TGTGCCAGCAGCGGAAGGGGGAATTCACCCCTCCACTTT. Protein: CASSGRGNSPLHF. V usage is TRBV11-2 and J usage is TRBJ1-6, with TRBD1 as a possible D gene (6 bases). Germline lookup yields CDR1 SGHAT and CDR2 FQNNGV. The V end was cut by 5 bases, the J end by 7 bases, with 9 bases between. This CDR3 has 13 amino acids.

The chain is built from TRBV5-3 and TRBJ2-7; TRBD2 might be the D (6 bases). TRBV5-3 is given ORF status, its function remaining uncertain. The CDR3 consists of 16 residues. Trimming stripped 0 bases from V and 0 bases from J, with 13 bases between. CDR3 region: CARSLVYGSASYEQYF. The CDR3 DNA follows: TGTGCCAGAAGCTTGGTATACGGGAGCGCCTCCTACGAGCAGTACTTC.

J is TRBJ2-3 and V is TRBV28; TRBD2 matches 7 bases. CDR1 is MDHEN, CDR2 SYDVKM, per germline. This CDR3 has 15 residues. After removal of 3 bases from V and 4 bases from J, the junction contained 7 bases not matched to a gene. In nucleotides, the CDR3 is TGTGCCAGCAGTTTGAGGCAGGGAGGGGCAGATACGCAGTATTTT. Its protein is CASSLRQGGADTQYF.

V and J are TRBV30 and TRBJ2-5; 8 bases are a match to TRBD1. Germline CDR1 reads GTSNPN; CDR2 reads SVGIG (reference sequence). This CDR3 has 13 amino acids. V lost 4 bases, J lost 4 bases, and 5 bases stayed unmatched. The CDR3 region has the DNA TGTGCCTGGACCAGGGGGCGTGCAGAGACCCAGTACTTC. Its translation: CAWTRGRAETQYF.

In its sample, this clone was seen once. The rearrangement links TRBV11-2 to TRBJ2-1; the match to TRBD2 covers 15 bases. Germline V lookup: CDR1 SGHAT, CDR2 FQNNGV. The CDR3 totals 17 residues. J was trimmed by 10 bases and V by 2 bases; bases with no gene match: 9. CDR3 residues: CASSLSQGLAGGREQFF. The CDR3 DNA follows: TGTGCCAGCAGCTTATCACAGGGACTAGCGGGAGGTCGGGAGCAGTTCTTC.

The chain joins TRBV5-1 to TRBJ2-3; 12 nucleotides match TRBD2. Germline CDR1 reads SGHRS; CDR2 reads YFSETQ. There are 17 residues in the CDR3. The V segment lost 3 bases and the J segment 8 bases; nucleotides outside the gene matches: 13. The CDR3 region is CASSSRLAGELEPTQYF. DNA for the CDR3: TGCGCCAGCAGCTCTAGACTAGCGGGAGAGTTGGAACCTACGCAGTATTTT.

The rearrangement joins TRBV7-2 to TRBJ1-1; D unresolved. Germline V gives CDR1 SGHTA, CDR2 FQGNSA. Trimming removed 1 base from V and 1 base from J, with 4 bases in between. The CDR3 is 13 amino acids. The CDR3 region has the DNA TGTGCCAGCAGCTTAGGCAGGAACACTGAAGCTTTCTTT. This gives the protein CASSLGRNTEAFF.

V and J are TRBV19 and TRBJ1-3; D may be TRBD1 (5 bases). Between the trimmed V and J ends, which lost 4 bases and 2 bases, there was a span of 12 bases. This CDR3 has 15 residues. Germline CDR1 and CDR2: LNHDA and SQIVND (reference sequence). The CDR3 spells CASSNRNSPGNTIYF. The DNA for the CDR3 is TGTGCCAGTAGTAACAGGAACAGCCCTGGAAACACCATATATTTT.

Here the CDR3 DNA reads TGTGCCAGCAGCTTAATAATCAGCGGGAGGGCCGGTGAGCAGTTCTTC. Amino acid sequence: CASSLIISGRAGEQFF. This chain joins TRBV11-2 and TRBJ2-1; 10 positions agree with TRBD2. This CDR3 spans 16 amino acids. Germline assignment: CDR1 SGHAT and CDR2 FQNNGV. V shed 2 bases and J 9 bases; nucleotides not matched to a gene: 10. Complete variable domain (other parts from reference TRBV11-2 and TRBJ2-1): EAGVAQSPRYKIIEKRQSVAFWCNPISGHATLYWYQQILGQGPKLLIQFQNNGVVDDSQLPKDRFSAERLKGVDSTLKIQPAKLEDSAVYLCASSLIISGRAGEQFFGPGTRLTVL.

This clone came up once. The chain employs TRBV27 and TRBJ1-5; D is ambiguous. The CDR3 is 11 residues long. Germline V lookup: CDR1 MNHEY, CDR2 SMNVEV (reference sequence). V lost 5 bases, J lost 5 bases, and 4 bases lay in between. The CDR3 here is CASSQDQPQHF. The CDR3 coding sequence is TGTGCCAGCAGTCAGGATCAGCCCCAGCATTTT.

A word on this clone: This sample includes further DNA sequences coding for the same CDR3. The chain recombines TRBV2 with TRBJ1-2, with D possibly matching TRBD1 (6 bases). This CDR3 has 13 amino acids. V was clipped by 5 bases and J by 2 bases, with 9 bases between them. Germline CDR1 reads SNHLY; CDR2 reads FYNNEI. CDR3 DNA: TGTGCCAGCAGTCCGCAGGGGAACTATGGCTACACCTTC. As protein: CASSPQGNYGYTF.

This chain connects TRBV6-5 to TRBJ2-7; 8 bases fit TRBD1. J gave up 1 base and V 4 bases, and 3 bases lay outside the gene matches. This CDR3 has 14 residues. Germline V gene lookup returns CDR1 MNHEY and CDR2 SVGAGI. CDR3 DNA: TGTGCCAGCAGTTCGAGGGACAGGTCCTACGAGCAGTACTTC. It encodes CASSSRDRSYEQYF.

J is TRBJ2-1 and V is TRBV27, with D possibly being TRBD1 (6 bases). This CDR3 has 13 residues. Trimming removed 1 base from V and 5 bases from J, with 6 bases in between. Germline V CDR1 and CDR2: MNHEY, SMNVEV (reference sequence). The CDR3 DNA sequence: TGTGCCAGCAGTTTATGGGACAACAATGAGCAGTTCTTC. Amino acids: CASSLWDNNEQFF.

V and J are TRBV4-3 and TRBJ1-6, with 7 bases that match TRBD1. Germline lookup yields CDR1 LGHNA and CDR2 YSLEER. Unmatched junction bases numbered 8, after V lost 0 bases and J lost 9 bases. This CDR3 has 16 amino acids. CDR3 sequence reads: CASSQDADRYTSPLHF. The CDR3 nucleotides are TGCGCCAGCAGCCAAGATGCGGACAGGTACACTTCACCCCTCCACTTT.

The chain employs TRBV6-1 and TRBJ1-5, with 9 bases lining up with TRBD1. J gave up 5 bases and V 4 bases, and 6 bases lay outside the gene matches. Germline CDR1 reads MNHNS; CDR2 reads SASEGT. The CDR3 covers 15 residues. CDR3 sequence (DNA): TGTGCCAGCAGTGGTACAGGGGGCGCCGATCAGCCCCAGCATTTT. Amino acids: CASSGTGGADQPQHF.

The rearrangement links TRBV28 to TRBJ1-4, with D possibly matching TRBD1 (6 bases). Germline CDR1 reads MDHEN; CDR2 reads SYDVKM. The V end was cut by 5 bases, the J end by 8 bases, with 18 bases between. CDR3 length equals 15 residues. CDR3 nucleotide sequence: TGTGCCAGCAGTCCCCCCACAGGGTTGCGAGAAAAACTGTTTTTT. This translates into CASSPPTGLREKLFF.

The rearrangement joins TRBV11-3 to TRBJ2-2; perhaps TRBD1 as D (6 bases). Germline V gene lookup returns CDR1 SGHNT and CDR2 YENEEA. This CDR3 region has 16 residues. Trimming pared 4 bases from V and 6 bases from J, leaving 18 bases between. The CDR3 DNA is TGTGCCAGCAGCTCCTGGACCAGCAGGGGTGCCGGGGAGCTGTTTTTT. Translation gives CASSSWTSRGAGELFF.

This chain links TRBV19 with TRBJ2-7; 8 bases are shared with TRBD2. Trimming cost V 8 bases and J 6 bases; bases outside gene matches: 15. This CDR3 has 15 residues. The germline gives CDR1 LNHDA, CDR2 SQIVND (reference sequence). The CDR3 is CASGPAGAAVSEQYF. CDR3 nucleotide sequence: TGTGCCAGTGGACCAGCGGGGGCCGCTGTAAGCGAGCAGTACTTC.

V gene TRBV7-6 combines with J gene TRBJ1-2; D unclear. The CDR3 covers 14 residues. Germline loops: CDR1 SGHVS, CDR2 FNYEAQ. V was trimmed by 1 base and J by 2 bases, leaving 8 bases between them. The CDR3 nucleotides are TGTGCCAGCAGCTTAGGAGGAGAGAACTATGGCTACACCTTC. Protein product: CASSLGGENYGYTF.

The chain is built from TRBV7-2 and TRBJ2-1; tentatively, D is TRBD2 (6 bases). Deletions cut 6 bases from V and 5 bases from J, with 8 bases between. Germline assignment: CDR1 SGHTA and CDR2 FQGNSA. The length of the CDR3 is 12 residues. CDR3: CASRRGHNEQFF. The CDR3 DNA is TGTGCCAGCAGGCGGGGACACAATGAGCAGTTCTTC.